These 9 T cell receptor beta chains were all obtained from the same sample, sequenced in a study of T cells in Graves' hyperthyroidism and ophthalmopathy. The CDR3 regions of TCR beta were amplified from RNA transcripts. A first-round RT-PCR of the TCR CDR3 used the HTBI primer set. Via MiXCR, TCRdb re-called the multiplex PCR reads, giving one row per CDR3 protein. The data contain hundreds of thousands of distinct CDR3 sequences, around 15% of them seen just once; the ten biggest clones take up roughly an eighth. The source material was blood. Every receptor here comes from a woman aged 45-65 years with Graves' ophthalmopathy.

This clonotype occurred many times. V gene TRBV7-3 combines with J gene TRBJ2-5; 7 nucleotides line up with TRBD2. Germline lookup yields CDR1 SGHTA and CDR2 FQGTGA. This CDR3 is 13 amino acids long. The V segment lost 5 bases and the J segment 2 bases; nucleotides outside the gene matches: 2. The CDR3 DNA reads TGTGCCAGCAGCCGGGGACTACAAGAGACCCAGTACTTC. Translated: CASSRGLQETQYF.

The J gene is TRBJ1-2, the V gene TRBV19; D call uncertain. This CDR3 region has 16 residues. The germline gives CDR1 LNHDA, CDR2 SQIVND (reference sequence). Trimming left V 4 bases short and J 4 bases short, with 19 bases between. The CDR3 sequence: CASSNGARQTLYGYTF. The CDR3, as DNA: TGTGCCAGTAGTAATGGAGCCCGACAAACACTCTATGGCTACACCTTC. Looking up the rest from reference TRBV19 and TRBJ1-2 gives the full variable domain: DGGITQSPKYLFRKEGQNVTLSCEQNLNHDAMYWYRQDPGQGLRLIYYSQIVNDFQKGDIAEGYSVSREKKESFPLTVTSAQKNPTAFYLCASSNGARQTLYGYTFGSGTRLTVV.

This clonotype came up many times. Written as DNA, the CDR3 is TGTGCCAGCCTCACTGGGGCATCAGCTAACTATGGCTACACCTTC. Protein product: CASLTGASANYGYTF. The chain joins TRBV28 to TRBJ1-2; D is perhaps TRBD1 (5 bases). Trimming took off 8 bases at V and 0 bases at J, with 16 bases between the two ends. Germline CDR1 MDHEN, CDR2 SYDVKM. The CDR3 covers 15 residues.

This clonotype showed up just a few times. One end of the junction fails to match germline, which may point to a read error. The chain is built from TRBV10-3 and TRBJ2-1, with 7 bases that match TRBD2. This CDR3 has 13 amino acids. Per the germline V gene, CDR1 is ENHRY and CDR2 is SYGVKD. The CDR3 region is CVIRAREHNEQFF. CDR3 in DNA: TGTGTCATCAGGGCGCGGGAGCACAATGAGCAGTTCTTC.

This clonotype was detected ten times or more. J is TRBJ2-5 and V is TRBV7-2; 11 bases map to TRBD1. The trim removed 2 bases at V and 4 bases at J, leaving 12 bases unmatched. Germline CDR1 and CDR2: SGHTA and FQGNSA. CDR3 length equals 18 residues. The chain's CDR3 is CASSLIRKPGQGVETQYF. The CDR3 region has the DNA TGTGCCAGCAGCTTAATTAGAAAACCGGGACAGGGGGTAGAGACCCAGTACTTC. Based on the CDR3 plus reference TRBV7-2 and TRBJ2-5, the full variable domain is GAGVSQSPSNKVTEKGKDVELRCDPISGHTALYWYRQSLGQGLEFLIYFQGNSAPDKSGLPSDRFSAERTGGSVSTLTIQRTQQEDSAVYLCASSLIRKPGQGVETQYFGPGTRLLVL.

Only a few counts were recorded for this clonotype. The J gene is TRBJ2-2, the V gene TRBV4-2; D is ambiguous. This CDR3 is built from 15 residues. Germline assignment: CDR1 LGHNA and CDR2 YNFKEQ. Trimming took off 4 bases at V and 7 bases at J, with 16 bases between the two ends. The CDR3 region is CASSRPVADDGELFF. The CDR3 DNA reads TGTGCCAGCAGCCGCCCGGTAGCAGACGACGGGGAGCTGTTTTTT.

The chain employs TRBV29-1 and TRBJ2-2, with D unresolved. The ends were cut back, 1 base at V and 5 bases at J, with 14 bases in the middle. Per germline, CDR1 SQVTM and CDR2 ANQGSEA. CDR3 length equals 15 residues. The CDR3 DNA is TGCAGCGTTGAAGTCGGCTCAGGACGTACCGGGGAGCTGTTTTTT. It is translated as CSVEVGSGRTGELFF.

This clonotype was picked up many times. The chain combines TRBV20-1 with TRBJ2-5; 9 nucleotides line up with TRBD2. Germline V CDR1 and CDR2: DFQATT, SNEGSKA (reference sequence). The CDR3 extends over 15 amino acids. The V segment lost 2 bases and the J segment 5 bases; nucleotides outside the gene matches: 9. CDR3 amino acids: CSARWREGIWETQYF. The CDR3 DNA reads TGCAGTGCTAGATGGCGGGAGGGCATATGGGAGACCCAGTACTTC.

This clonotype has more than one count but fewer than ten. In nucleotides, the CDR3 is TGTGCCAGCAGCCACTCAAGACTAGTGCCGAGGAATGAGCAGTTCTTC. Its protein product is CASSHSRLVPRNEQFF. The V and J genes are TRBV6-2 or TRBV6-3 and TRBJ2-1; a possible D gene is TRBD2 (6 bases). CDR3 length: 16 amino acids. The V end was cut by 6 bases, the J end by 7 bases, with 22 bases between. Germline lookup yields CDR1 MNHEY and CDR2 SVGEGT.